One sample yielded the 20 T cell receptor beta chains listed below, sequenced in a study of cytomegalovirus exposure and HLA in healthy donors. PCR amplification relied on 60 Vbeta primers (plus 13 Jbeta primers). Generated by immunoSEQ multiplex PCR, the TCRdb table keeps only in-frame clones and is missing some. The repertoire holds 98,000 or so clones, with around 10% as singletons. Sequencing input: PBMCs. These receptors originate from a man aged 35 to 55 in good health and CMV-seropositive.

This clone was seen a few times. This chain joins TRBV27 and TRBJ2-7, with TRBD2 matching over 7 bases. Germline CDR1 reads MNHEY; CDR2 reads SMNVEV (reference sequence). The CDR3 runs 15 residues. With V trimmed by 6 bases and J by 0 bases, 8 bases remained unmatched. The CDR3 region is CASSIRGEGSYEQYF. CDR3 in DNA: TGTGCCAGCAGCATTCGGGGGGAGGGCTCCTACGAGCAGTACTTC.

This clone was detected only a few times. The chain is built from TRBV10-3 and TRBJ2-3; possibly TRBD2 for D (7 bases). CDR3 size: 14 residues. CDR1 is ENHRY and CDR2 is SYGVKD in the germline V gene. Between the trimmed V and J ends, which lost 6 bases and 2 bases, there was a span of 12 bases. CDR3 nucleotides: TGTGCCATCAGGCGGGGGCGCGACACAGATACGCAGTATTTT. Its protein is CAIRRGRDTDTQYF.

This clone has more than one count but fewer than ten. This chain's CDR3 is CASRRNPNTEAFF. CDR3 nucleotide sequence: TGCGCCAGTCGCAGGAATCCGAACACTGAAGCTTTCTTT. This sequence joins TRBV5-1 and TRBJ1-1, with D uncertain. Germline loops: CDR1 SGHRS, CDR2 YFSETQ. CDR3 length: 13 amino acids. V was pared by 8 bases and J by 1 base, with 12 bases between.

This clone came up a few times. V gene TRBV5-4 combines with J gene TRBJ2-5; TRBD1 matches at 11 bases. The CDR3 has 15 amino acids. Germline V CDR1 and CDR2: SGHNT, YYREEE (reference sequence). Unmatched junction bases numbered 7, after V lost 4 bases and J lost 5 bases. This CDR3 is CASSPGTGGYETQYF. The CDR3 DNA reads as TGTGCCAGCAGCCCAGGGACAGGGGGGTACGAGACCCAGTACTTC.

The gene calls are TRBV7-2 and TRBJ2-1, with 7 bases matching TRBD2. CDR3 length: 14 residues. Germline-derived CDR1 and CDR2 are SGHTA and FQGNSA. J gave up 7 bases and V 4 bases, and 7 bases lay outside the gene matches. CDR3 protein: CASSWDYLDNEQFF. CDR3 bases: TGTGCCAGCAGCTGGGACTACCTCGATAATGAGCAGTTCTTC.

The J gene is TRBJ1-1, the V gene TRBV28, with D tentatively TRBD1 (6 bases). Germline V gives CDR1 MDHEN, CDR2 SYDVKM. V shed 4 bases and J shed 5 bases, with 20 bases lying between them. The CDR3 sequence is 16 residues long. The CDR3 spells CASSSQRGSTRTEAFF. For the CDR3, the DNA is TGTGCCAGCAGTTCCCAAAGGGGGAGTACGAGGACTGAAGCTTTCTTT.

This chain links TRBV19 with TRBJ2-2; D gene uncertain. The germline CDR1 and CDR2 sequences are LNHDA and SQIVND (reference sequence). This CDR3 comprises 14 residues. V shed 4 bases and J shed 2 bases, with 8 bases lying between them. CDR3 bases: TGTGCCAGTAGTAAATACAGCAACACCGGGGAGCTGTTTTTT. The encoded protein is CASSKYSNTGELFF.

The genes are TRBV7-8 and TRBJ2-2; possibly TRBD2 for D (5 bases). Germline CDR1 is SGHVS and CDR2 is FQNEAQ. The CDR3 covers 15 residues. V gave up 3 bases and J gave up 5 bases, with 13 bases separating them. CDR3 DNA sequence: TGTGCCAGCAGCTTTAGGAACGGGATGACCGGGGAGCTGTTTTTT. Amino acids: CASSFRNGMTGELFF.

The chain links TRBV2 to TRBJ2-5, with D tentatively TRBD2 (5 bases). The CDR3 runs 13 residues. Germline V CDR1 and CDR2: SNHLY, FYNNEI. V lost 6 bases and J 4 bases, leaving 12 bases between the germline ends. CDR3: CASSLTRLETQYF. The CDR3 DNA sequence: TGTGCCAGCAGCCTAACTAGATTAGAGACCCAGTACTTC.

The chain recombines TRBV6-1 with TRBJ1-4; the match to TRBD1 covers 8 bases. The V gene end was trimmed by 9 bases and the J gene end by 2 bases; junction bases not matched to a gene: 5. The CDR3 contains 14 residues. Per germline, CDR1 MNHNS and CDR2 SASEGT. The CDR3 sequence: CARSWTGTNEKLFF. The CDR3 DNA follows: TGTGCCAGATCCTGGACAGGGACTAATGAAAAACTGTTTTTT.

CDR3: CASKVGGNTGELFF. CDR3 coding DNA: TGTGCCAGCAAGGTGGGAGGGAACACCGGGGAGCTGTTTTTT. The V and J genes are TRBV2 and TRBJ2-2, with TRBD2 as a possible D gene (6 bases). From germline, CDR1 is SNHLY and CDR2 FYNNEI. The CDR3 extends over 14 amino acids. V gave up 7 bases and J gave up 1 base, with 10 bases separating them.

The chain carries TRBV13 and TRBJ2-5; TRBD2 aligns across 7 bases. CDR1 and CDR2 (germline): PRHDT, FYEKMQ (reference sequence). This CDR3 region has 19 residues. V dropped 2 bases and J dropped 4; count of bases not matched to a gene: 19. The CDR3 sequence: CASSLTSPYAGVEGETQYF. For the CDR3, the DNA is TGTGCCAGCAGCTTAACCTCCCCATATGCGGGAGTAGAAGGAGAGACCCAGTACTTC.

Only a few counts were recorded for this clone. The chain combines TRBV29-1 with TRBJ1-1; D might be TRBD1 (5 bases). The CDR3 length is 14 residues. With 1 base removed from V and 5 bases from J, the gap between germline ends came to 14 bases. Germline CDR1 SQVTM, CDR2 ANQGSEA. The CDR3 nucleotides read TGCAGCGTTGAAGTGAATGAAGGGGAAACTGAAGCTTTCTTT. It codes for CSVEVNEGETEAFF. Based on the CDR3 plus reference TRBV29-1 and TRBJ1-1, the full variable domain is SAVISQKPSRDICQRGTSLTIQCQVDSQVTMMFWYRQQPGQSLTLIATANQGSEATYESGFVIDKFPISRPNLTFSTLTVSNMSPEDSSIYLCSVEVNEGETEAFFGQGTRLTVV.

This clone turned up a few times. The V gene is TRBV29-1, the J gene TRBJ2-1; 10 bases agree with TRBD2. The germline V gene encodes CDR1 SQVTM and CDR2 ANQGSEA. CDR3 size: 13 residues. With 2 bases clipped from V and 10 bases from J, the junction kept 5 bases outside the gene matches. The CDR3 sequence is CSVESGRAGEQFF. The DNA of the CDR3 is TGCAGCGTTGAAAGCGGGAGGGCTGGAGAGCAGTTCTTC.

A few counts support this clone. Written as DNA, the CDR3 is TGTGCCAGTACCTTCGGGGTTAGCTCCTACAATGAGCAGTTCTTC. Its protein product is CASTFGVSSYNEQFF. This rearrangement joins TRBV19 to TRBJ2-1; TRBD2 is a possible D gene (5 bases). The CDR3 is made up of 15 amino acids. Deletions cut 7 bases from V and 0 bases from J, with 13 bases between. The germline gives CDR1 LNHDA, CDR2 SQIVND (reference sequence).

The chain carries TRBV5-8 and TRBJ2-6; TRBD1 matches at 7 bases. This CDR3 has 15 amino acids. After removal of 3 bases from V and 4 bases from J, the junction contained 4 bases not matched to a gene. Germline V gene lookup returns CDR1 SGHTS and CDR2 YDEGEE. The CDR3 DNA reads TGTGCCAGCAGCTCGACAGGGTACGGGGCCAACGTCCTGACTTTC. Protein: CASSSTGYGANVLTF.

This clone was counted between two and nine times. V usage is TRBV2 and J usage is TRBJ2-1; D remains unclear. Germline loops: CDR1 SNHLY, CDR2 FYNNEI. The CDR3 totals 13 residues. Trimming removed 7 bases at V and 5 bases at J, with 12 bases between. Written as DNA, the CDR3 is TGTGCCAGCACTCAAAACACAGACAATGAGCAGTTCTTC. Translated, it gives CASTQNTDNEQFF.

This clone has only a few counts. The chain joins TRBV6-5 to TRBJ2-7, with a tentative D call TRBD1 (6 bases). The CDR3 extends over 14 amino acids. Germline assignment: CDR1 MNHEY and CDR2 SVGAGI. Trimming removed 6 bases at V and 4 bases at J, with 16 bases between. CDR3 amino acids: CASSSGTIPYEQYF. The CDR3 bases are TGTGCCAGCAGCTCCGGGACAATACCTTACGAGCAGTACTTC.

V and J are TRBV7-2 and TRBJ2-5; 9 bases are a match to TRBD2. The CDR3 extends over 15 amino acids. CDR1 is SGHTA and CDR2 is FQGNSA in the germline V gene. J lost 4 bases, V lost 5 bases, and 8 bases had no gene match. Here the CDR3 DNA reads TGTGCCAGCAGCCAAAGCGGGAGGTTTGGAGAGACCCAGTACTTC. It encodes CASSQSGRFGETQYF.

The chain is built from TRBV5-1 and TRBJ2-7, with 7 nucleotides matching TRBD1. Germline CDR1 and CDR2: SGHRS and YFSETQ. The CDR3 has 19 residues. V was pared by 4 bases and J by 0 bases, with 19 bases of the junction left unmatched. CDR3 DNA: TGCGCCAGCAGCCCGGTCTGGGGACAGCGTTCCCTAGACTCCTACGAGCAGTACTTC. This encodes CASSPVWGQRSLDSYEQYF.